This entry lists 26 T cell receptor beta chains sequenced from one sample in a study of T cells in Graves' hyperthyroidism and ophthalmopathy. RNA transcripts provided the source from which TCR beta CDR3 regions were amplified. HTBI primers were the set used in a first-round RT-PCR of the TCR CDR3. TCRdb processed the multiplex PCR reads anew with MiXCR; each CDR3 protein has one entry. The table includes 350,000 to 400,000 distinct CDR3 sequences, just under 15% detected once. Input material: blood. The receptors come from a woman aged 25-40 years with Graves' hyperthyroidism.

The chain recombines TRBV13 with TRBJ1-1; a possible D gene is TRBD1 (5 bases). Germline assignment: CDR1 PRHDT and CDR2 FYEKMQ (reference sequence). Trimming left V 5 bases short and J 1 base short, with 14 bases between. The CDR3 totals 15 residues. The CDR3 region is CASSQTGGKNTEAFF. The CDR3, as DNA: TGTGCCAGCAGCCAAACGGGGGGTAAGAACACTGAAGCTTTCTTT.

The CDR3 region is CASRLKQEYQETQYF. Here the CDR3 DNA reads TGTGCCAGCAGGTTAAAACAGGAGTACCAAGAGACCCAGTACTTC. The chain employs TRBV12-3 or TRBV12-4 and TRBJ2-5; tentative D call: TRBD1 (5 bases). CDR3 length: 15 amino acids. Trimming took off 6 bases at V and 0 bases at J, with 14 bases between the two ends.

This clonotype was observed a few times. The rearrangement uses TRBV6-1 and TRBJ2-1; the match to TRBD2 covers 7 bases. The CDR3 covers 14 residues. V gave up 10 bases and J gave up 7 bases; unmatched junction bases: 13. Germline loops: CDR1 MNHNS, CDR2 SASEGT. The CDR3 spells CATTEGHGGNEQFF. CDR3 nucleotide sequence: TGTGCCACGACTGAGGGTCACGGGGGGAATGAGCAGTTCTTC.

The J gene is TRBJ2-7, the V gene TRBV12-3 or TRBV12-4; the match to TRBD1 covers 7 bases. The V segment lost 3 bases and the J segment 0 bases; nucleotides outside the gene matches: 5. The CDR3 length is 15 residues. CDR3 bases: TGTGCCAGCAGTTTTTTTGGGACAGACTCCTACGAGCAGTACTTC. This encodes CASSFFGTDSYEQYF.

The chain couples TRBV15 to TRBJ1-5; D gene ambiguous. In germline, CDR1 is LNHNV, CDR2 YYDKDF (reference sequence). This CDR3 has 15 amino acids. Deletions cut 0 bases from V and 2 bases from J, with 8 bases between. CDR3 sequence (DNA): TGTGCCACCAGCAGAGATCTCTTTGGCAATCAGCCCCAGCATTTT. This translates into CATSRDLFGNQPQHF.

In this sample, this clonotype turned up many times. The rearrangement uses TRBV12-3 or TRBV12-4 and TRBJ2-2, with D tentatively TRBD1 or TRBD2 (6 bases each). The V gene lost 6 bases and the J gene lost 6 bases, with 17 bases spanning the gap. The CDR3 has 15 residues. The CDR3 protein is CASSGGGTFPGELFF. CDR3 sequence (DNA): TGTGCCAGCAGCGGAGGGGGTACATTTCCCGGGGAGCTGTTTTTT.

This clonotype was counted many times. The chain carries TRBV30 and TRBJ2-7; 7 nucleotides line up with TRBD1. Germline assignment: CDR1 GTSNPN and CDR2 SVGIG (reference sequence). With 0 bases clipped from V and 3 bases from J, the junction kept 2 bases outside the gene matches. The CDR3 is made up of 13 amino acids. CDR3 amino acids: CAWSVAGGYEQYF. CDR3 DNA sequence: TGTGCCTGGAGTGTAGCAGGGGGCTACGAGCAGTACTTC.

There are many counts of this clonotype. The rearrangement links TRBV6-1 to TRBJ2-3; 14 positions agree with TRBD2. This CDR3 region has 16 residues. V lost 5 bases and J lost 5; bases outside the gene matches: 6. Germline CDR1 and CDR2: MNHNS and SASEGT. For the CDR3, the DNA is TGTGCCAGCAGTTGGGGGACTAGCGGGAGAATAGATACGCAGTATTTT. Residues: CASSWGTSGRIDTQYF.

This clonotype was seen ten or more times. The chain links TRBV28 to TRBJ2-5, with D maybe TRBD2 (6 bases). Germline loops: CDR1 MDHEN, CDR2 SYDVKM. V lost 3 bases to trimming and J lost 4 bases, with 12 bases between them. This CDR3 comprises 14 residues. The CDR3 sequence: CASSLGGSPETQYF. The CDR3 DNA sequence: TGTGCCAGCAGTTTGGGAGGATCTCCAGAGACCCAGTACTTC.

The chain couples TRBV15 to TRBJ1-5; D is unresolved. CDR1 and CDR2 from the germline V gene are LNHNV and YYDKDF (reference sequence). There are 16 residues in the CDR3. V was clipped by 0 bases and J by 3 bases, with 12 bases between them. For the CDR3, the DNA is TGTGCCACCAGCAGAGATCTCGGGTTGCTCAATCAGCCCCAGCATTTT. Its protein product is CATSRDLGLLNQPQHF. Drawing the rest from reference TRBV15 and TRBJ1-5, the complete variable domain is DAMVIQNPRYQVTQFGKPVTLSCSQTLNHNVMYWYQQKSSQAPKLLFHYYDKDFNNEADTPDNFQSRRPNTSFCFLDIRSPGLGDTAMYLCATSRDLGLLNQPQHFGDGTRLSIL.

CDR3 amino acids: CASSRGTSPEGYTF. The CDR3 nucleotides read TGTGCCAGCAGCCGGGGGACTTCGCCGGAGGGCTACACCTTC. This sequence joins TRBV3-1 and TRBJ1-2; D is perhaps TRBD1 (5 bases). CDR1 LGHDT and CDR2 YNNKEL come from the germline V gene (reference sequence). The CDR3 contains 14 residues. Trimming took off 4 bases at V and 8 bases at J, with 17 bases between the two ends.

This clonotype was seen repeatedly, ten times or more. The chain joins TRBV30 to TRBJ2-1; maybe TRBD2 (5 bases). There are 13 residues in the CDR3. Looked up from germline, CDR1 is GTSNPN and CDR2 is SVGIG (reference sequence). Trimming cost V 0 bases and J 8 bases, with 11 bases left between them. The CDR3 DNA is TGTGCCTGGAGTGTATCAGAGGGTTATGAGCAGTTCTTC. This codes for CAWSVSEGYEQFF.

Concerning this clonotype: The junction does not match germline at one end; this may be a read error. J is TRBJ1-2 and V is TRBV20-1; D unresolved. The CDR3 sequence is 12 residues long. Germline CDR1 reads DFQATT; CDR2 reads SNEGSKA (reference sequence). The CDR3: CSAREKTYGYTF. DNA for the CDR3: TGCAGTGCTCGAGAAAAGACTTATGGCTACACCTTC.

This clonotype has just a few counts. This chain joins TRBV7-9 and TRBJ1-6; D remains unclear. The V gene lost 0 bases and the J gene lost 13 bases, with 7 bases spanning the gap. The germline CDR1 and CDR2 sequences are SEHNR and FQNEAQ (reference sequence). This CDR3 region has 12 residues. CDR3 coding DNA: TGTGCCAGCAGCTTAGCTTCGAGTCCCCTCCACTTT. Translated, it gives CASSLASSPLHF.

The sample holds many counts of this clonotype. This CDR3 is CASSFGDSYEQYF. CDR3 DNA sequence: TGTGCCAGCAGCTTCGGGGACTCCTACGAGCAGTACTTC. The chain couples TRBV7-6 to TRBJ2-7, with D perhaps matching TRBD2 (5 bases). Trimming shortened V by 3 bases and J by 0 bases, and 6 bases separated the two germline ends. Germline V gives CDR1 SGHVS, CDR2 FNYEAQ. CDR3 length: 13 amino acids.

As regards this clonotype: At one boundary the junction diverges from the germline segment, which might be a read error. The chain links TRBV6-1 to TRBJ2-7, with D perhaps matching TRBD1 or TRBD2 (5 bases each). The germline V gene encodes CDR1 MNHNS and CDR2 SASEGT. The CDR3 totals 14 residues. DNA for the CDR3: TGTGCCAGCAGACCTACACGGGGCGCCTACGGGCAGTACTTC. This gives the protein CASRPTRGAYGQYF.

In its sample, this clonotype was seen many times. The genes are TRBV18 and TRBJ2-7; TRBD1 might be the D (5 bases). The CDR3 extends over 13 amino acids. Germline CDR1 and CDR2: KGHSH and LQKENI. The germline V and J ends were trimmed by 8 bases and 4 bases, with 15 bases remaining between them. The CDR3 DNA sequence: TGTGCCAGCAGCCCCCCTGGGGCATACGAGCAGTACTTC. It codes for CASSPPGAYEQYF.

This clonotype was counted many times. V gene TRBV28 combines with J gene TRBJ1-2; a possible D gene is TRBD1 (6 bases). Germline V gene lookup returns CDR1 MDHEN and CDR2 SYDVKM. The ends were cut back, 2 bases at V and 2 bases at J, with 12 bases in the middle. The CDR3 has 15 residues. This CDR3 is CASSLPTGGNYGYTF. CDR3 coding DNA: TGTGCCAGCAGTTTACCAACCGGGGGCAACTATGGCTACACCTTC.

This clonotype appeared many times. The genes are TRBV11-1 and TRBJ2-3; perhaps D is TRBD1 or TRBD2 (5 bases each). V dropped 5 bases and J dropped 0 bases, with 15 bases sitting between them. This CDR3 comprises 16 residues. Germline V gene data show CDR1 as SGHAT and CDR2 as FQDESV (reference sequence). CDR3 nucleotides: TGTGCCAGCAGCCAGGGTGGGACGGAGAGCACAGATACGCAGTATTTT. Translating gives CASSQGGTESTDTQYF.

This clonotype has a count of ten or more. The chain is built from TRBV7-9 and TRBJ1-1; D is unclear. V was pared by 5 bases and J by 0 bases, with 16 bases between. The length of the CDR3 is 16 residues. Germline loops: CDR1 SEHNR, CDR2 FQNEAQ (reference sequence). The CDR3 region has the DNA TGTGCCAGCAGCGCCGATTGGAGGTCCATGAACACTGAAGCTTTCTTT. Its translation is CASSADWRSMNTEAFF.

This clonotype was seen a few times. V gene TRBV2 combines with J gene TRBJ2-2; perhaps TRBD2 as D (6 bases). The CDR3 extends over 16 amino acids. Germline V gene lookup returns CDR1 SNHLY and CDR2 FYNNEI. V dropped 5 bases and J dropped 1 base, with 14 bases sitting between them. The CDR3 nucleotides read TGTGCCAGCAGTATGGTTGGTAGCGGGAACACCGGGGAGCTGTTTTTT. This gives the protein CASSMVGSGNTGELFF.

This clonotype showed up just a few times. DNA for the CDR3: TGTGCCAGTAGTAGGGTTACTAGCGGGGTAAGCTCCTACAATGAGCAGTTCTTC. This codes for CASSRVTSGVSSYNEQFF. The chain employs TRBV19 and TRBJ2-1; 10 nucleotides align to TRBD2. This CDR3 region has 18 residues. Germline lookup yields CDR1 LNHDA and CDR2 SQIVND (reference sequence). With V trimmed by 4 bases and J by 0 bases, 9 bases remained unmatched.

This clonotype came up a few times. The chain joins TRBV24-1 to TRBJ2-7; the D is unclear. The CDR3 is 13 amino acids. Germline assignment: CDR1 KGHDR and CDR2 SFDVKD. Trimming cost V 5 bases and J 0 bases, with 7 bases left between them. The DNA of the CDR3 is TGTGCCACCAGTGCGCCGGGCTCCTACGAGCAGTACTTC. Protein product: CATSAPGSYEQYF.

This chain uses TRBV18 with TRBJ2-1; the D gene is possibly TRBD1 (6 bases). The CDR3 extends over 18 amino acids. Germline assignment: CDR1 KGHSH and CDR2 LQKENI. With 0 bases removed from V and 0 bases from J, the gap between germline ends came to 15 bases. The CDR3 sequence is CASSPPRTAQSSYNEQFF. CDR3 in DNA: TGTGCCAGCTCACCACCCCGGACAGCCCAAAGCTCCTACAATGAGCAGTTCTTC.

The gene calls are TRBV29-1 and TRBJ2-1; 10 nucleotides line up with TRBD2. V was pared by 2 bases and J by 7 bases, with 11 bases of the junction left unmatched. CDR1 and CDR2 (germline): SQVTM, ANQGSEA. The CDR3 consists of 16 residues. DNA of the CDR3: TGCAGCGTTGAATCAGCGGGAGGGCCGGGGTATAATGAGCAGTTCTTC. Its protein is CSVESAGGPGYNEQFF.

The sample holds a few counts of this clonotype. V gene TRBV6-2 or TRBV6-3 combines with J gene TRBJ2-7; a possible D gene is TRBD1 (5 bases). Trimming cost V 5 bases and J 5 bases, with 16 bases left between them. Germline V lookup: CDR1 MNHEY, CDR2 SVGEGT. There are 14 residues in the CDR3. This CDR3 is CASSSLGVGHEQYF. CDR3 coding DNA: TGTGCCAGCAGTAGTCTAGGGGTAGGCCACGAGCAGTACTTC.